The T cell receptor (beta chain) described here comes from a study of molecular identifiers for immune sequencing clone quantification. TCRdb re-called the PCR reads with MiXCR, one entry per CDR3 protein. The profile shows hundreds of thousands of distinct CDR3 sequences, 15% to 20% of them singletons. This CDR3 has 16 amino acids. On this clonotype: Antigen specificity is unknown. It may be a read error: a sequence one base away is much more abundant.

Study-level points and caveats: Clonotypes topping 20 RNA copies carried over 99% of effector molecules but under 1% of naive ones.

The chain recombines TRBV12-3 or TRBV12-4 with TRBJ2-5; TRBD2 matches at 9 bases. The source material was naive CD8+ T cells from blood, with Jurkat cell RNA spiked in. The subset here: FACS-sorted CD8+CD4-CCR7+CD45RA+ naive T cells. The sequence was collected from a human donor in good health. Some libraries in this study had Jurkat cell RNA spiked in. The CDR3 protein is CASSLEGLALQETRYF. CDR3 DNA: TGTGCCAGCAGTTTAGAGGGACTAGCATTGCAAGAGACCCGGTACTTC.